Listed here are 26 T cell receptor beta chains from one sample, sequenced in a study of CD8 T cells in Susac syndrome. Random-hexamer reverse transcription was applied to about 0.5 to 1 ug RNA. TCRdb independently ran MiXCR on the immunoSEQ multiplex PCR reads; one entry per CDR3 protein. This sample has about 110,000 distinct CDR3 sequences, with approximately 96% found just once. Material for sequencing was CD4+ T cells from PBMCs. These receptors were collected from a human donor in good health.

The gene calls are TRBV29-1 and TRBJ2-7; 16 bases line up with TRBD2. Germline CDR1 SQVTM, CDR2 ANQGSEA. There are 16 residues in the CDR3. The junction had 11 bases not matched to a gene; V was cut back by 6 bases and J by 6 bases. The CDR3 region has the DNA TGCAGCGTCTCCGGGACTAGCGGGAGGGCCCTGAGCGAGCAGTACTTC. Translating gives CSVSGTSGRALSEQYF.

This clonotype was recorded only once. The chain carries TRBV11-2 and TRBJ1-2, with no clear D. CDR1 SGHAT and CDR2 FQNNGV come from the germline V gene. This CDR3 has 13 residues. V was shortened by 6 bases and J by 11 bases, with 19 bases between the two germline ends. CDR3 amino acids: CASRLGFGLEYTF. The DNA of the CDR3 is TGTGCCAGCAGGCTAGGGTTTGGACTCGAATACACCTTC.

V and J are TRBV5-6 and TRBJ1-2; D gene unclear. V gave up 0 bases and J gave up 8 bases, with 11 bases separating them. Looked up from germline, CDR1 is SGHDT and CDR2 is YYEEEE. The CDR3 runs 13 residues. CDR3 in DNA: TGTGCCAGCAGCTTGGGCAGGAGAAAGGGCTACACCTTC. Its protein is CASSLGRRKGYTF. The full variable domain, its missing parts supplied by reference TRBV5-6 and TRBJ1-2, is DAGVTQSPTHLIKTRGQQVTLRCSPKSGHDTVSWYQQALGQGPQFIFQYYEEEERQRGNFPDRFSGHQFPNYSSELNVNALLLGDSALYLCASSLGRRKGYTFGSGTRLTVV.

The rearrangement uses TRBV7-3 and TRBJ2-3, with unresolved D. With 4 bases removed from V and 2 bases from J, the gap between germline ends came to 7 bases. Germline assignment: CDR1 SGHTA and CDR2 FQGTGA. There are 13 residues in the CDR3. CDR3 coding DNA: TGTGCCAGCAGCTCCCACGCCACAGATACGCAGTATTTT. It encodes CASSSHATDTQYF.

The CDR3 reads CSARDPTSGLYEQYF. CDR3 DNA: TGCAGTGCTAGAGATCCGACTAGCGGCCTCTACGAGCAGTACTTC. J is TRBJ2-7 and V is TRBV20-1; 9 bases line up with TRBD2. The CDR3 consists of 15 residues. Looked up from germline, CDR1 is DFQATT and CDR2 is SNEGSKA (reference sequence). J was trimmed by 3 bases and V by 0 bases; bases with no gene match: 6.

In DNA, the CDR3 is TGCAGTGCTAGAGCCCAGTTTGAGCAGTTCTTC. This encodes CSARAQFEQFF. The chain is built from TRBV20-1 and TRBJ2-1; no firm D call. The CDR3 sequence is 11 residues long. Germline CDR1 DFQATT, CDR2 SNEGSKA (reference sequence). The V end was cut by 1 base, the J end by 9 bases, with 7 bases between.

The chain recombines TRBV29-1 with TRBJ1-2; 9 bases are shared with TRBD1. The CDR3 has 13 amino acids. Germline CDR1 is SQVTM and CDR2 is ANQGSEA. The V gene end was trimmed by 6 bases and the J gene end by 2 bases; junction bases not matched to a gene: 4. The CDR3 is CSVGQGMNYGYTF. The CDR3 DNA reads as TGCAGCGTCGGACAGGGGATGAACTATGGCTACACCTTC.

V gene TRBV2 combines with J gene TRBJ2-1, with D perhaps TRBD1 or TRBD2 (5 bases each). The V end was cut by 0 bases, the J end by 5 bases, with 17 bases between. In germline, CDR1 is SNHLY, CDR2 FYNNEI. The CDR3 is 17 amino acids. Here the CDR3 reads CASSEAFGAGLNNEQFF. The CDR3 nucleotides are TGTGCCAGCAGTGAAGCCTTCGGGGCAGGGCTGAACAATGAGCAGTTCTTC.

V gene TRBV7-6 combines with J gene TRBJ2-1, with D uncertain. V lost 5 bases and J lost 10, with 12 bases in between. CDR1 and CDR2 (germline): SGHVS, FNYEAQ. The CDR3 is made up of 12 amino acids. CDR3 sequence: CASSPWGVEQFF. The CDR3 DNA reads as TGTGCCAGCAGCCCCTGGGGTGTGGAGCAGTTCTTC.

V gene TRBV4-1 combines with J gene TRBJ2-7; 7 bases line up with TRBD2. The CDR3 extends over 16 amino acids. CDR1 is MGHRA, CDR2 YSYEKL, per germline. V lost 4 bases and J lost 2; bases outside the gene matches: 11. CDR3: CASSPNRGDSTYEQYF. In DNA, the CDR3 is TGCGCCAGCAGCCCCAACCGGGGGGACTCTACCTACGAGCAGTACTTC.

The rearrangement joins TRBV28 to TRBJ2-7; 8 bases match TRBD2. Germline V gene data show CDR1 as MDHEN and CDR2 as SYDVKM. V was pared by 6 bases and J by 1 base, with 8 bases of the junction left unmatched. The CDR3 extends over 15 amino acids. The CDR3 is CASSPGGGPSYEQYF. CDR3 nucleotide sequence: TGTGCCAGCAGCCCCGGGGGGGGCCCGTCCTACGAGCAGTACTTC.

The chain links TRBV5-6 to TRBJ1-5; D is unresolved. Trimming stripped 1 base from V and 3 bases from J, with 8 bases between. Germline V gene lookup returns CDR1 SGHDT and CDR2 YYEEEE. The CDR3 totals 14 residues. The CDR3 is CASSLSAPNQPQHF. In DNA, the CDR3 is TGTGCCAGCAGCTTGTCAGCGCCCAATCAGCCCCAGCATTTT.

CDR3 DNA sequence: TGCAGTGCTAGAAACCGGGACAGCCAAGATGGCTACACCTTC. It encodes CSARNRDSQDGYTF. This chain connects TRBV20-1 to TRBJ1-2; 7 nucleotides line up with TRBD1. There are 14 residues in the CDR3. J was trimmed by 6 bases and V by 2 bases; bases with no gene match: 9. The V gene's germline CDR1 is DFQATT and CDR2 SNEGSKA (reference sequence).

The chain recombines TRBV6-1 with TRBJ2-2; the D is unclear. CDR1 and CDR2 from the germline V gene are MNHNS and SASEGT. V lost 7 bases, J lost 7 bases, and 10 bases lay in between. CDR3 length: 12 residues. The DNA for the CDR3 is TGTGCCAGCACCGATTGGGGCGGGGAGCTGTTTTTT. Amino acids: CASTDWGGELFF.

As DNA, the CDR3 is TGTGCCATCAGTGAGTCGGGACAGCACACCGGGGAGCTGTTTTTT. Amino acid sequence: CAISESGQHTGELFF. This chain joins TRBV10-3 and TRBJ2-2; 7 bases fit TRBD1. CDR1 is ENHRY and CDR2 is SYGVKD in the germline V gene. This CDR3 is built from 15 residues. The J segment lost 3 bases and the V segment lost 0 bases, leaving 1 base of the junction unmatched.

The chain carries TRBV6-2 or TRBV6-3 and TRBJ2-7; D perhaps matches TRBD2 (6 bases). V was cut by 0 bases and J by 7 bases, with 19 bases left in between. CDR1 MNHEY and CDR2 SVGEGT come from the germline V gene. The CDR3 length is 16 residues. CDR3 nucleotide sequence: TGTGCCAGCAGTTACTCGGAGACTAGGAGGCCTGGGGAGCAGTACTTC. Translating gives CASSYSETRRPGEQYF.

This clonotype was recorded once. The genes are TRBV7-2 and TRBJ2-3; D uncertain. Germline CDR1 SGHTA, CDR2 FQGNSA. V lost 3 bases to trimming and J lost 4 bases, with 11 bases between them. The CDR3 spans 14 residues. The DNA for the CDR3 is TGTGCCAGCAGCTTGCTTTGGTCCTCAGATACGCAGTATTTT. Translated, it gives CASSLLWSSDTQYF.

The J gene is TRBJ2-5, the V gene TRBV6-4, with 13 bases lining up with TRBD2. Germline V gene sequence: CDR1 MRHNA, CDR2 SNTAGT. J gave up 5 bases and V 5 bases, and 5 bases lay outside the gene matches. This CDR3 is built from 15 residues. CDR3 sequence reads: CASSRTSGSDETQYF. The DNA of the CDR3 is TGTGCCAGCAGTCGGACTAGCGGGAGTGATGAGACCCAGTACTTC.

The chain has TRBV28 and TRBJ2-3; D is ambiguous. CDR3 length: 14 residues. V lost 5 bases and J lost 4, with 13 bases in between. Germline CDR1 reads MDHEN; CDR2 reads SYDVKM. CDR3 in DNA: TGTGCCAGCAGTCTCACGGCTAGAGCAGATACGCAGTATTTT. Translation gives CASSLTARADTQYF.

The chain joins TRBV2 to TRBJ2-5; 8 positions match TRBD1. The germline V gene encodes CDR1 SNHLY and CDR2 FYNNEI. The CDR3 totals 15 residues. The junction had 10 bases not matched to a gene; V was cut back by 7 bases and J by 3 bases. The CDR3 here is CASNPWTGSKETQYF. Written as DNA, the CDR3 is TGTGCCAGCAATCCCTGGACAGGGTCTAAAGAGACCCAGTACTTC.

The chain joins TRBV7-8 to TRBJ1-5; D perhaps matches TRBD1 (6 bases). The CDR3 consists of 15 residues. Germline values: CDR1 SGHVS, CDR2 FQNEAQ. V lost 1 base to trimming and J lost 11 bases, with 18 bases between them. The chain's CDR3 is CASSLDSNRETTQHF. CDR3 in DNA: TGTGCCAGCAGCTTAGACTCGAACAGGGAAACGACCCAGCATTTT.

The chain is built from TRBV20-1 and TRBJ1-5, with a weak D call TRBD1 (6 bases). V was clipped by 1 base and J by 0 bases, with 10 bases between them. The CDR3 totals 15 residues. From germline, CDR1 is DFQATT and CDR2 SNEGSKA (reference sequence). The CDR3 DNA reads TGCAGTGCTAGAGGACAGGTGAATAGCAATCAGCCCCAGCATTTT. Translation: CSARGQVNSNQPQHF.

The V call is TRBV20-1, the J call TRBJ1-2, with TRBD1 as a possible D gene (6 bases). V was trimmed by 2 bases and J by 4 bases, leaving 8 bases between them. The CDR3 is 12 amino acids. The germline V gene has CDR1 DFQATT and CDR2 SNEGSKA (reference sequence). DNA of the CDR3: TGCAGTGCTAGACGGACAGTCTATGGCTACACCTTC. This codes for CSARRTVYGYTF.

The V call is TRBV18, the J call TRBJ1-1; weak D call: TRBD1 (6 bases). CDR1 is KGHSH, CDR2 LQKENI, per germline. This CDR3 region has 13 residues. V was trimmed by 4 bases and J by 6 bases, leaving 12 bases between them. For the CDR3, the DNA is TGTGCCAGCTCACAAGACAGGCCCCCTGAAGCTTTCTTT. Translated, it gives CASSQDRPPEAFF.

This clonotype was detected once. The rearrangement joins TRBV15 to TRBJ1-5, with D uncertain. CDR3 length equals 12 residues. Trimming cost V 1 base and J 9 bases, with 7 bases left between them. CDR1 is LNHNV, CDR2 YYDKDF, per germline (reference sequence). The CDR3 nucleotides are TGTGCCACCAGCAGAGTCTCTGGGCCCCAGCATTTT. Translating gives CATSRVSGPQHF.

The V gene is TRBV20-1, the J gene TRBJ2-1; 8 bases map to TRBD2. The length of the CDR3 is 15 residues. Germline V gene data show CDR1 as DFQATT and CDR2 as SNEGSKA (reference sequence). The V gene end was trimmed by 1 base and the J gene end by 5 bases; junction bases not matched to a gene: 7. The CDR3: CSARVTSVSNNEQFF. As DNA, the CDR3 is TGCAGTGCTAGAGTGACTAGCGTTTCCAACAATGAGCAGTTCTTC.